The 11 T cell receptor beta chains in this list originate from one sample, sequenced in a study of patients and donors after allogeneic stem cell transplantation. TCRdb processed the RT-PCR reads anew with MiXCR; each CDR3 protein has one entry. The sample contains about 230,000 distinct CDR3 sequences, roughly 15% of which appear only once. Sequencing used blood, either unsorted or a sorted T cell fraction (not recorded which). These receptors were obtained from a human donor who was either an allogeneic HSCT recipient or a stem cell or donor lymphocyte infusion donor (not recorded which). It is not recorded whose cells these are; they may come from a transplant donor.

The sample holds many counts of this clonotype. This chain uses TRBV5-6 with TRBJ2-2; 7 positions match TRBD1. The trim removed 5 bases at V and 0 bases at J, leaving 4 bases unmatched. The germline gives CDR1 SGHDT, CDR2 YYEEEE. This CDR3 is built from 15 residues. For the CDR3, the DNA is TGTGCCAGCAGGCAGGGACAGACGAACACCGGGGAGCTGTTTTTT. Translation gives CASRQGQTNTGELFF.

The chain couples TRBV12-3 or TRBV12-4 to TRBJ1-3, with 8 bases lining up with TRBD1. The CDR3 is 15 amino acids. J gave up 0 bases and V 7 bases, and 5 bases lay outside the gene matches. The CDR3 sequence is CASNGQGFSGNTIYF. CDR3 coding DNA: TGTGCCAGCAATGGACAGGGTTTCTCTGGAAACACCATATATTTT.

A few counts support this clonotype. The chain recombines TRBV7-2 with TRBJ2-3; 7 bases line up with TRBD2. Germline V gene sequence: CDR1 SGHTA, CDR2 FQGNSA. The CDR3 sequence is 13 residues long. Germline trimming cut 8 bases from V and 4 bases from J; bases unmatched to any gene: 6. CDR3 bases: TGTGCCAGCGGGAGGGGTGGCGCAGATACGCAGTATTTT. It translates to CASGRGGADTQYF. The whole variable domain, filled in from reference TRBV7-2 and TRBJ2-3, reads GAGVSQSPSNKVTEKGKDVELRCDPISGHTALYWYRQSLGQGLEFLIYFQGNSAPDKSGLPSDRFSAERTGGSVSTLTIQRTQQEDSAVYLCASGRGGADTQYFGPGTRLTVL.

This chain uses TRBV19 with TRBJ1-4; possibly TRBD1 for D (5 bases). V lost 7 bases and J 1 base, leaving 13 bases between the germline ends. Per germline, CDR1 LNHDA and CDR2 SQIVND (reference sequence). The CDR3 totals 15 residues. CDR3 protein: CASKGRRETNEKLFF. In nucleotides, the CDR3 is TGTGCCAGTAAGGGCCGCAGGGAAACTAATGAAAAACTGTTTTTT.

This clonotype was counted at least ten times. The V and J genes are TRBV20-1 and TRBJ1-3; TRBD1 aligns across 10 bases. Unmatched junction bases numbered 6, after V lost 6 bases and J lost 7 bases. The CDR3 spans 13 residues. The V gene's germline CDR1 is DFQATT and CDR2 SNEGSKA (reference sequence). As DNA, the CDR3 is TGCAGTGCGGGCCGGGGACAGGGGAACACCATATATTTT. Translated, it gives CSAGRGQGNTIYF.

This clonotype has only a few counts. This chain uses TRBV20-1 with TRBJ1-3; no firm D call. CDR3 length equals 13 residues. The V end was cut by 3 bases, the J end by 5 bases, with 11 bases between. Germline-derived CDR1 and CDR2 are DFQATT and SNEGSKA (reference sequence). The CDR3 DNA sequence: TGCAGTGCTAGTTCGGGTTGGCGAAACACCATATATTTT. Translation gives CSASSGWRNTIYF.

This chain joins TRBV30 and TRBJ1-4; a possible D gene is TRBD1 (6 bases). The length of the CDR3 is 12 residues. V was shortened by 1 base and J by 6 bases, with 6 bases between the two germline ends. The germline V gene has CDR1 GTSNPN and CDR2 SVGIG (reference sequence). The CDR3 bases are TGTGCCTGGAGTGACAGGGATGAAAAACTGTTTTTT. Translating gives CAWSDRDEKLFF.

In this sample, this clonotype turned up many times. This chain uses TRBV29-1 with TRBJ2-3; TRBD2 is a possible D gene (6 bases). The V gene lost 3 bases and the J gene lost 5 bases, with 15 bases spanning the gap. CDR3 size: 14 residues. Germline V gives CDR1 SQVTM, CDR2 ANQGSEA. The CDR3 bases are TGCAGCGTTGACCAACGGGGGATTGGAGATACGCAGTATTTT. Protein: CSVDQRGIGDTQYF.

This clonotype was picked up a small number of times. Relative to the germline gene, one junction end is altered; a read error may explain this. This chain joins TRBV3-1 and TRBJ1-1, with 7 bases fitting TRBD1. CDR3 length: 11 residues. Germline V gives CDR1 LGHDT, CDR2 YNNKEL (reference sequence). CDR3 sequence: CASSQEGTATF. The CDR3 DNA reads TGTGCCAGCAGCCAAGAGGGGACAGCTACCTTT.

This clonotype was seen more than once but under ten times. The rearrangement joins TRBV6-4 to TRBJ2-1, with 10 bases that match TRBD2. The CDR3 runs 14 residues. Germline CDR1 reads MRHNA; CDR2 reads SNTAGT. The J segment lost 10 bases and the V segment lost 6 bases, leaving 9 bases of the junction unmatched. The CDR3 loop is CASSPGTSEKEQFF. The CDR3 nucleotides are TGTGCCAGCAGCCCCGGGACTAGCGAGAAAGAGCAGTTCTTC.

The chain uses TRBV7-8 and TRBJ1-6; D possibly corresponds to TRBD1 (6 bases). Germline V gene lookup returns CDR1 SGHVS and CDR2 FQNEAQ. This CDR3 is 14 amino acids long. The V end was cut by 1 base, the J end by 7 bases, with 8 bases between. CDR3 in amino acids: CASSLVGGNSPLHF. The CDR3 coding sequence is TGTGCCAGCAGCTTAGTTGGGGGCAATTCACCCCTCCACTTT.